This T cell receptor (beta chain) was identified in a study of metastatic and nonmetastatic thyroid tumors. The table lists this clone with many counts. V was cut by 4 bases and J by 9 bases, with 20 bases left in between. Germline loops: CDR1 SGHTS, CDR2 YDEGEE. The CDR3 is made up of 15 amino acids. TCRdb reprocessed the PCR reads via MiXCR. The sample yields about 40,000 clones, about a sixth seen once. Thyroid surgery had not been preceded by any treatment in any patient. The V call is TRBV5-8, the J call TRBJ2-1; D is possibly TRBD2 (5 bases). Sequencing was done on a sample of blood. The sequence came from a female donor with papillary thyroid cancer or a benign thyroid nodule (not recorded which). Some clones in this sample may be carry-over from other donors' samples. CDR3 DNA: TGTGCCAGCAGCCCCGGGGTCTCCCAATTTGGTGAGCAGTTCTTC. Translated, it gives CASSPGVSQFGEQFF. Drawing the rest from reference TRBV5-8 and TRBJ2-1, the complete variable domain is EAGVTQSPTHLIKTRGQQATLRCSPISGHTSVYWYQQALGLGLQFLLWYDEGEERNRGNFPPRFSGRQFPNYSSELNVNALELEDSALYLCASSPGVSQFGEQFFGPGTRLTVL.